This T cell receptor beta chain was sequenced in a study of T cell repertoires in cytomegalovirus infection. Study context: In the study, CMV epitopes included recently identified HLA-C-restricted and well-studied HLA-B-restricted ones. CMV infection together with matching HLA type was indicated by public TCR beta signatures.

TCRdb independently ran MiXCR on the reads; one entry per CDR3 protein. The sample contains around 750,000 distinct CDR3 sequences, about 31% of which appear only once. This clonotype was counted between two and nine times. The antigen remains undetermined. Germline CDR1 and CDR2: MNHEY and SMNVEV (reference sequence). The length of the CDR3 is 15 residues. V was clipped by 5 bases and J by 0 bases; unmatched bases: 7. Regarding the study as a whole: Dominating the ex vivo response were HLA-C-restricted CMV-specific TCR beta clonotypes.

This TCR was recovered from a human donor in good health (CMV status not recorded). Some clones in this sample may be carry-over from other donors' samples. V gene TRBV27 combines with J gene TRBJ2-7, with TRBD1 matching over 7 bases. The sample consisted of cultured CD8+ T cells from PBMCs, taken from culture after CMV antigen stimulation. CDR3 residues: CASSPLDRLSYEQYF. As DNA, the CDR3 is TGTGCCAGCAGTCCTCTGGACAGGCTCTCCTACGAGCAGTACTTC.